Included here is one T cell receptor (beta chain) sequence, with context. Trimming took 4 bases from V and 10 from J, leaving 14 bases between them. CDR1 is SGHKS and CDR2 is YYEKEE in the germline V gene (reference sequence). The CDR3 length is 12 residues. Thawed PBMCs were FACS-sorted into unstimulated CD4+CD25+CD127- regulatory T cells, CD4+CD25- non-regulatory cells, CD4 and CD8 cells. The sample is drawn from a study of Tregs in tolerant kidney transplant recipients. Here immunoSEQ multiplex PCR was the method, and the copy in TCRdb shows in-frame clones only, minus some. This table has 100,000 to 150,000 clones, almost 95% appearing once.

V and J are TRBV5-5 and TRBJ1-1; D is possibly TRBD1 (6 bases). The sequence was collected from a human donor in good health. The sequenced material came from CD4+ T cells from blood. The DNA for the CDR3 is TGTGCCAGCAGCCCCCTAGGGGGAGCAGCTTTCTTT. It translates to CASSPLGGAAFF.